This T cell receptor beta chain was sequenced during a study of human T cells and chemical hapten exposure. Regarding the study as a whole: Alopecia was present in the donors, so their immune response may differ from healthy people's. TCRs at high frequency, those above 1 in 1000, did not change with DPC sensitization. PT1 expanded TCR counts and patch test score correlated positively.

Stated time point: patch test 2, 6 weeks after DPC sensitization. Described treatment: therapeutic diphenylcyclopropenone sensitization with weekly scalp DPC. Per the germline V gene, CDR1 is SGHRS and CDR2 is YFSETQ. The V gene lost 1 base and the J gene lost 2 bases, with 9 bases spanning the gap. There are 14 residues in the CDR3. One entry per CDR3 protein, called by TCRdb with MiXCR from the RACE reads. There are about 400,000 distinct CDR3 sequences in the sample; over 6% occur only once, and about 5.4% lies in the top ten. Of note for this clonotype: Its specificity is not known.

The rearrangement joins TRBV5-1 to TRBJ1-1; D is unresolved. The receptor was isolated from a woman under 30 with alopecia areata. Some clones in this sample may be carry-over from other donors' samples. Sequenced here: whole blood, sampled in connection with sensitization to the hapten diphenylcyclopropenone (DPC). CDR3: CASSLRSTNTEAFF. CDR3 DNA: TGCGCCAGCAGCTTGCGCAGCACAAACACTGAAGCTTTCTTT.